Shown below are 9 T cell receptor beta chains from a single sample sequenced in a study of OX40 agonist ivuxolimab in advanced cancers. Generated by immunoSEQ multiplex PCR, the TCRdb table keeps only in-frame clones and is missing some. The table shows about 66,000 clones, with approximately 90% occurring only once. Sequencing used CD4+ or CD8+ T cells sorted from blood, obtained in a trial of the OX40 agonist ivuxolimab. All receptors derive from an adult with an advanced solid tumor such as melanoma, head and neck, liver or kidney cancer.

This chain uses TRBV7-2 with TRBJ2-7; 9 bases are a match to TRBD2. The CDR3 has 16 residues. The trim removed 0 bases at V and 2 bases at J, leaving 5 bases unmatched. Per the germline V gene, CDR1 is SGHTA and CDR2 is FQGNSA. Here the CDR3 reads CASSLARSGGPYEQYF. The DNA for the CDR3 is TGTGCCAGCAGCTTAGCGAGGAGCGGGGGGCCCTACGAGCAGTACTTC. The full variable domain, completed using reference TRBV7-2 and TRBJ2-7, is GAGVSQSPSNKVTEKGKDVELRCDPISGHTALYWYRQSLGQGLEFLIYFQGNSAPDKSGLPSDRFSAERTGGSVSTLTIQRTQQEDSAVYLCASSLARSGGPYEQYFGPGTRLTVT.

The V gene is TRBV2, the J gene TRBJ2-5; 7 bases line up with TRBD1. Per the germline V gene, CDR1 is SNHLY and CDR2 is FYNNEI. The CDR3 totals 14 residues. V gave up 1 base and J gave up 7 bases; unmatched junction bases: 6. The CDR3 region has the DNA TGTGCCAGCAGTGAAGGGCGGCAGGGGGTGACCCAGTACTTC. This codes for CASSEGRQGVTQYF.

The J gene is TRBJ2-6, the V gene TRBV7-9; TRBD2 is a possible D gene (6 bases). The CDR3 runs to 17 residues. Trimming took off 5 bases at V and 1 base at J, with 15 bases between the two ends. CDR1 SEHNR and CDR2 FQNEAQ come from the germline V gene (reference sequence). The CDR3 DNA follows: TGTGCCAGCAGCCCCCCGGGAGTAGGGTCTGGGGCCAACGTCCTGACTTTC. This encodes CASSPPGVGSGANVLTF.

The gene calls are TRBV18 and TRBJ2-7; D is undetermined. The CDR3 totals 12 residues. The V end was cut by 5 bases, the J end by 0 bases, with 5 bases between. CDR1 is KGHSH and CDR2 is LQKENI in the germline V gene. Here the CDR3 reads CASSSSSYEQYF. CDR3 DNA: TGTGCCAGCTCATCCAGCTCCTACGAGCAGTACTTC.

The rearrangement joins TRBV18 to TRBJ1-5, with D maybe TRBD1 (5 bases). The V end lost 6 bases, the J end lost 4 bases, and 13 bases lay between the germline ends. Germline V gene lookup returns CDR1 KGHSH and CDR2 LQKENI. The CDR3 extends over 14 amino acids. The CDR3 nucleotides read TGTGCCAGCTCGCCCGACAGTAAAAATCAGCCCCAGCATTTT. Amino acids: CASSPDSKNQPQHF.

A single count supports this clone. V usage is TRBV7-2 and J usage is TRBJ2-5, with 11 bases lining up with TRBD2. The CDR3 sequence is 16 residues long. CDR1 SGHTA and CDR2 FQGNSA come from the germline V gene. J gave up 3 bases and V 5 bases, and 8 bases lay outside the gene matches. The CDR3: CASSLLGTSGEETQYF. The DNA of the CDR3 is TGTGCCAGCAGCCTACTGGGGACTAGCGGAGAAGAGACCCAGTACTTC.

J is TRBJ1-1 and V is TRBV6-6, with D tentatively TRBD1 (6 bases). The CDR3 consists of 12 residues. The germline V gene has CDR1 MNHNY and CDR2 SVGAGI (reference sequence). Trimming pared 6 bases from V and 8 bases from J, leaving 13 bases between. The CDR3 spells CASRQGRTEAFF. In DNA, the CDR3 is TGTGCCAGCAGACAGGGACGGACAGAAGCTTTCTTT.

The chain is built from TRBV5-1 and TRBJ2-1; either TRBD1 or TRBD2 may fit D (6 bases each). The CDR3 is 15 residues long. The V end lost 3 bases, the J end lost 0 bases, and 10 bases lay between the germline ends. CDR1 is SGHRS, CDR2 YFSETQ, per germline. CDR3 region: CASSWGADSYNEQFF. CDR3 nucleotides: TGCGCCAGCAGCTGGGGGGCGGACTCCTACAATGAGCAGTTCTTC.

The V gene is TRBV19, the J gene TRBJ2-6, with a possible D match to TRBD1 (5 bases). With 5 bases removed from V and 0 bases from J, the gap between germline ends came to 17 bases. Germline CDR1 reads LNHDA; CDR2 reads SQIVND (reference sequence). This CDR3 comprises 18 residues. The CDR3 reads CASSSPIHRGSGANVLTF. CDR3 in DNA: TGTGCCAGTAGTTCCCCGATTCATAGGGGCTCTGGGGCCAACGTCCTGACTTTC.